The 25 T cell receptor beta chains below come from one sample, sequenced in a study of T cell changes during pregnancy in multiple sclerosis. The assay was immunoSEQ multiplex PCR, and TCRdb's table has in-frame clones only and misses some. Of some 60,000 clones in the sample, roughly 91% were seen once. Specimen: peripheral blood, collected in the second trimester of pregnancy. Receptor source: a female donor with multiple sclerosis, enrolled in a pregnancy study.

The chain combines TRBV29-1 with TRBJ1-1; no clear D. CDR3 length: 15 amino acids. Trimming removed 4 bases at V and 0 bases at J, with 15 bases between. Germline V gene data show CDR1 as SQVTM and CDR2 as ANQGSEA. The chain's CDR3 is CSVGSGWAMNTEAFF. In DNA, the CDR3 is TGCAGCGTTGGGTCAGGATGGGCCATGAACACTGAAGCTTTCTTT.

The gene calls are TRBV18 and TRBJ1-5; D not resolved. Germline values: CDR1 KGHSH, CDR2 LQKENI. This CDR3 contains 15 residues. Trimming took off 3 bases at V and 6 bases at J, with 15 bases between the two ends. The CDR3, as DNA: TGTGCCAGCTCACCGGCTCAACGGGGAAGTCAGCCCCAGCATTTT. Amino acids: CASSPAQRGSQPQHF.

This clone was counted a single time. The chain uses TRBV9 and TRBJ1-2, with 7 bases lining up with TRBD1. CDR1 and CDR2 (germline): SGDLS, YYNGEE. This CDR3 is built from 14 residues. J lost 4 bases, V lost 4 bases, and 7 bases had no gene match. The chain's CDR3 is CASSRGQPSYGYTF. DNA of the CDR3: TGTGCCAGCAGCCGGGGACAGCCCTCCTATGGCTACACCTTC.

Written as DNA, the CDR3 is TGTGCCAGCAGTTTAACCGGGGGGTTAAATGAGCAGTTCTTC. Its translation is CASSLTGGLNEQFF. The chain combines TRBV27 with TRBJ2-1, with 7 bases aligning to TRBD2. Trimming took 2 bases from V and 7 from J; bases not matched to a gene: 5. Looked up from germline, CDR1 is MNHEY and CDR2 is SMNVEV (reference sequence). The CDR3 is made up of 14 amino acids.

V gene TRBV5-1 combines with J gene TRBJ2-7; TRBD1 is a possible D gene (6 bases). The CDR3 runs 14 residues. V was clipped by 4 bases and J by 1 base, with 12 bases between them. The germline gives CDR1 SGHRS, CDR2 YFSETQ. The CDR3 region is CASSATGTSYEQYF. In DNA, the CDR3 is TGCGCCAGCAGCGCGACAGGAACTTCCTACGAGCAGTACTTC.

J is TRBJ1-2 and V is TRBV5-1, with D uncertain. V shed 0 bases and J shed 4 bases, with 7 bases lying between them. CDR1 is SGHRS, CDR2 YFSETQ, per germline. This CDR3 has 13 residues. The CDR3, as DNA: TGCGCCAGCAGCTTGGCCCAGGCCTATGGCTACACCTTC. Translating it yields CASSLAQAYGYTF.

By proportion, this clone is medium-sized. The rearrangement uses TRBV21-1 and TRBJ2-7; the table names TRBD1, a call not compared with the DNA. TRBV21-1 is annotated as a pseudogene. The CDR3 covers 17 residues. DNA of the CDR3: TGTGCCAGCAGCCAAGCCCTGACAGGGAAGGTTTTTTACGAGCAGTACTTC. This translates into CASSQALTGKVFYEQYF.

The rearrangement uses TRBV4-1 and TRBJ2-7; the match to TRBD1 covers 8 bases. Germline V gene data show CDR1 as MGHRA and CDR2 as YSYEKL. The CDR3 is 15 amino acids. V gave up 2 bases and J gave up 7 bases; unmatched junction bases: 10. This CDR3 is CASSQRGQAYREQYF. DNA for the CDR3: TGCGCCAGCAGCCAAAGGGGACAGGCCTACAGGGAGCAGTACTTC.

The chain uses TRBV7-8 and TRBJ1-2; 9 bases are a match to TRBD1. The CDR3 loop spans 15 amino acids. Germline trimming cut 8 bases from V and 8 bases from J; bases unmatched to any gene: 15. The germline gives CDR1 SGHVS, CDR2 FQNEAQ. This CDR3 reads CASAIYLGTGIGYTF. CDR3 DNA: TGTGCCAGCGCAATATATCTCGGGACAGGGATAGGCTACACCTTC.

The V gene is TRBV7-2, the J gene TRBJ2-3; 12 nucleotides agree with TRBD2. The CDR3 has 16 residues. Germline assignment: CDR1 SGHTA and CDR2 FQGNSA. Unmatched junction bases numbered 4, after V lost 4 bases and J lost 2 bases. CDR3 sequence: CASSSTSGGYTDTQYF. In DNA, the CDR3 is TGTGCCAGCAGCTCAACTAGCGGGGGGTACACAGATACGCAGTATTTT.

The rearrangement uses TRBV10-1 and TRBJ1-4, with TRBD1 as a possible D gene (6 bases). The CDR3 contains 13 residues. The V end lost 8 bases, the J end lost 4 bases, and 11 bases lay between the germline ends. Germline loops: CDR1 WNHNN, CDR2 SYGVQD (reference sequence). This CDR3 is CASPDSFNEKLFF. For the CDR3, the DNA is TGCGCCAGCCCGGACAGCTTTAATGAAAAACTGTTTTTT.

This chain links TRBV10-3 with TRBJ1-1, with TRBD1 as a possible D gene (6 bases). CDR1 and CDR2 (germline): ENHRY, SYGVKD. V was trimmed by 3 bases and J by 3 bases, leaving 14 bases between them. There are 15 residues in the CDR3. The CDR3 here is CAISDHRAVDTEAFF. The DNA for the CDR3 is TGTGCCATCAGTGACCACAGGGCTGTAGACACTGAAGCTTTCTTT.

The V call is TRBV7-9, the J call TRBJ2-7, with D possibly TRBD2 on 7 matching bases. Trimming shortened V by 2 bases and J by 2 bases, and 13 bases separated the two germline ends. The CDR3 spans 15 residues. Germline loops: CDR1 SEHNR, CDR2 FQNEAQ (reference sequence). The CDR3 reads CASSLKGGTAYEQYF. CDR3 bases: TGTGCCAGCAGCTTAAAGGGGGGGACGGCCTACGAGCAGTACTTC.

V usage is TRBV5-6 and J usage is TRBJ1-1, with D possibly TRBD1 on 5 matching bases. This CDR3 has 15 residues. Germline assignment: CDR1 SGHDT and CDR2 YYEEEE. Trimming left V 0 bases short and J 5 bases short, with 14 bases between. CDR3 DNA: TGTGCCAGCAGCTTGGGCCCGGGGGGGAGGACTGAAGCTTTCTTT. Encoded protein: CASSLGPGGRTEAFF.

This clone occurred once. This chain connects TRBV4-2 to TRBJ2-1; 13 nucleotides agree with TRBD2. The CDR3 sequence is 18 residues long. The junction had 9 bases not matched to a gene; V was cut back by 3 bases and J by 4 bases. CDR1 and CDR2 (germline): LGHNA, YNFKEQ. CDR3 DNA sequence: TGTGCCAGCAGCCACCTCGGGACTAGCGGGGCAGGGTACAATGAGCAGTTCTTC. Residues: CASSHLGTSGAGYNEQFF.

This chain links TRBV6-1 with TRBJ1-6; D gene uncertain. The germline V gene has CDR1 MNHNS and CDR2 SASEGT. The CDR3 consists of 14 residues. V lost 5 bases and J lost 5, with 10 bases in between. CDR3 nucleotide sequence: TGTGCCAGCAGTTGGCAGGTCGATAATTCACCCCTCCACTTT. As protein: CASSWQVDNSPLHF.

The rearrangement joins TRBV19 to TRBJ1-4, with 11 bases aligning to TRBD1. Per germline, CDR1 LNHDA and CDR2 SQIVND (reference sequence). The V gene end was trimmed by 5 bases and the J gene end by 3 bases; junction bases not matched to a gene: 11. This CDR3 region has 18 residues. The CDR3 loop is CASSGRPGTGGSNEKLFF. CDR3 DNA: TGTGCCAGTAGTGGACGTCCCGGGACAGGGGGGTCTAATGAAAAACTGTTTTTT.

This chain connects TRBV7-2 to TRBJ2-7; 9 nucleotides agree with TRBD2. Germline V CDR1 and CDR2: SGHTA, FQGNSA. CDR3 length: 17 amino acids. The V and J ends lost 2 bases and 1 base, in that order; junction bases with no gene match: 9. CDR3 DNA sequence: TGTGCCAGCAGCTTAATGGGCGGGGGGGTTCAGTCCTACGAGCAGTACTTC. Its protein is CASSLMGGGVQSYEQYF.

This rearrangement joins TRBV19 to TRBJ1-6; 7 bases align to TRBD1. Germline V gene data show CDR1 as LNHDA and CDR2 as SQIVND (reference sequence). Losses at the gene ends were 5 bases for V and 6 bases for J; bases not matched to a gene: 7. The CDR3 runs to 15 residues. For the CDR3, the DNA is TGTGCCAGTAGTCTACAAGGGGGCCGTAATTCACCCCTCCACTTT. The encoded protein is CASSLQGGRNSPLHF.

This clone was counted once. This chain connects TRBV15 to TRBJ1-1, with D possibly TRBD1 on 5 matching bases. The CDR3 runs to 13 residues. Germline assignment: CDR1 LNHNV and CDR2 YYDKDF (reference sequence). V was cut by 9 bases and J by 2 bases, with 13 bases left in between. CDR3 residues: CATSQWGNTEAFF. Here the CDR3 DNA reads TGTGCCACTAGCCAGTGGGGCAACACTGAAGCTTTCTTT.

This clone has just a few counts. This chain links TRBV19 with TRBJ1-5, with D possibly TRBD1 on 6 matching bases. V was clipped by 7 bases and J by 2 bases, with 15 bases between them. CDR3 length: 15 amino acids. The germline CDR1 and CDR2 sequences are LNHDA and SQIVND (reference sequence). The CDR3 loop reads CASNAGARGNQPQHF. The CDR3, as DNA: TGTGCCAGTAACGCGGGGGCCCGAGGCAATCAGCCCCAGCATTTT. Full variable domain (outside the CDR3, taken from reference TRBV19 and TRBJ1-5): DGGITQSPKYLFRKEGQNVTLSCEQNLNHDAMYWYRQDPGQGLRLIYYSQIVNDFQKGDIAEGYSVSREKKESFPLTVTSAQKNPTAFYLCASNAGARGNQPQHFGDGTRLSIL.

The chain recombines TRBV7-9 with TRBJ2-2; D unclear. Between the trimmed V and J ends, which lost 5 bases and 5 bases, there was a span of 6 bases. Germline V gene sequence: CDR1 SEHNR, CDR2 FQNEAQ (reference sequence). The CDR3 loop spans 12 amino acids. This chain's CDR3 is CASSLTTGELFF. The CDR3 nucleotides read TGTGCCAGCAGCCTAACTACCGGGGAGCTGTTTTTT.

CDR3 sequence reads: CATASRTSGTDTQYF. The CDR3 region has the DNA TGTGCCACCGCCTCTAGGACTAGCGGCACAGATACGCAGTATTTT. The chain links TRBV15 to TRBJ2-3; TRBD2 aligns across 9 bases. Germline V gene data show CDR1 as LNHNV and CDR2 as YYDKDF (reference sequence). The CDR3 sequence is 15 residues long. V lost 8 bases and J lost 1; bases outside the gene matches: 7.

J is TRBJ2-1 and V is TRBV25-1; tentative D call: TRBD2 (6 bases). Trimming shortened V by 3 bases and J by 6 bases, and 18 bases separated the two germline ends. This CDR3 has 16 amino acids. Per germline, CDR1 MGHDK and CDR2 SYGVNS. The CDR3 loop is CASSELTYRDFNEQFF. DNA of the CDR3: TGTGCCAGCAGTGAGCTCACATACCGGGACTTCAATGAGCAGTTCTTC. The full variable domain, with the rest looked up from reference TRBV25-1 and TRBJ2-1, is EADIYQTPRYLVIGTGKKITLECSQTMGHDKMYWYQQDPGMELHLIHYSYGVNSTEKGDLSSESTVSRIRTEHFPLTLESARPSHTSQYLCASSELTYRDFNEQFFGPGTRLTVL.

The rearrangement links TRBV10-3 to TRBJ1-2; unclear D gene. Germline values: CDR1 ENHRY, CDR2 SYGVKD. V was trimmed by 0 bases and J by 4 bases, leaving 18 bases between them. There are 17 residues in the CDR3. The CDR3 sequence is CAISESRVEEYIYGYTF. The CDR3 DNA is TGTGCCATCAGTGAGTCGAGGGTGGAGGAGTACATCTATGGCTACACCTTC.